Sequencing of this T cell receptor beta chain was carried out in a study of shared clonotypes between healthy human individuals. The study's findings and limits: A small donor pool kept down the genetic and exposure-history diversity that was represented.

Here immunoSEQ multiplex PCR was the method, and the copy in TCRdb shows in-frame clones only, minus some. Among roughly 95,000 clones, roughly 45% were seen once, and the ten largest hold over 13%. This clone was seen more than once but under ten times. Its cognate antigen is unknown. Caucasian adults living in Nashville, Tennessee, provided all samples. This clonotype originated in a middle-aged woman in good health. Some clones in this sample may be carry-over from other donors' samples. Source material: PBMCs.

The CDR3 nucleotides are TGTGCCAGCAGTATGGGGTTCAATCAGCCCCAGCATTTT. Translated: CASSMGFNQPQHF. The chain uses TRBV27 and TRBJ1-5; D is unresolved. Trimming removed 5 bases from V and 3 bases from J, with 8 bases in between. Germline CDR1 is MNHEY and CDR2 is SMNVEV (reference sequence). This CDR3 spans 13 amino acids.